The rows below give T cell receptor beta chains drawn from one sample of a study of cytomegalovirus exposure and HLA in healthy donors. Some clones are missing from TCRdb's copy, which holds only in-frame ones; the method was immunoSEQ multiplex PCR. Altogether tens of thousands of clones are present, approximately 78% being singletons, with the ten largest covering around 4.3%. Material for sequencing was PBMCs. These receptors were taken from a man aged 35 to 55 in good health and CMV-seronegative. CDR3s include the opening cysteine and the closing phenylalanine or tryptophan. A D gene is named only where the DNA matches it firmly. Part of the rows lack a size; the others show once, few, many or a class for expanded clones.

v_gene	j_gene	d_gene	abundance	CDR3nt	CDR3aa
TRBV6-5	TRBJ2-5	.	.	TGTGCCACCCGAAAAACGACAGGTCTAGAGACCCAGTACTTC	CATRKTTGLETQYF
TRBV7-9	TRBJ2-5	TRBD1	.	TGTGCCAGCAGCTTAGACAGGGGGCTGGAGACCCAGTACTTC	CASSLDRGLETQYF
TRBV6-5	TRBJ2-1	.	.	TGTGCCAGCAGTTTAACTAGGGAAGGAACCTACCGGCTCTTC	CASSLTREGTYRLF
TRBV6-1	TRBJ2-7	TRBD1	.	TGTGCCAGCAGCTGGACAGGAGCCTACGAGCAGTACTTC	CASSWTGAYEQYF
TRBV18	TRBJ2-3	TRBD1	once	TGTGCCAGCACAAGACAGGGGGTTATCACAGATACGCAGTATTTT	CASTRQGVITDTQYF
TRBV19	TRBJ2-6	.	.	TGTGCCAGTAGTGGGCAGGCCTCTGGGGCCAACGTCCTGACTTTC	CASSGQASGANVLTF
TRBV30	TRBJ2-1	TRBD2	.	TGTGCCTGGAGCCCGGGACTAGCAGATGAGCAGTTCTTC	CAWSPGLADEQFF
TRBV9	TRBJ2-4	.	.	TGTGCCAGCAGCGCCGGTGGGGAGAGGGGGGGTAGAGGGATTCAGTACTTC	CASSAGGERGGRGIQYF
TRBV28	TRBJ1-2	.	.	TGTGCCAGCACCCAGGGATATGGCTACACCTTC	CASTQGYGYTF
TRBV5-1	TRBJ2-2	TRBD2	.	TGCGCCAGCAGCGTGGGACTAGCGATCAGGGAGCTGTTTTTT	CASSVGLAIRELFF
TRBV29-1	TRBJ2-5	TRBD1	many	TGCAGCGTTCCTGGACAGGGGCAAGAGACCCAGTACTTC	CSVPGQGQETQYF
TRBV7-2	TRBJ1-3	.	few	TGTGCCAGCAGCCTTCGGCCAGGCTCTGGAAACACCATATATTTT	CASSLRPGSGNTIYF
TRBV11-2	TRBJ2-7	.	.	TGTGCCAGCAGCACCTGGGGTAGGGGGAGCTCCTACGAGCAGTACTTC	CASSTWGRGSSYEQYF
TRBV7-2	TRBJ2-3	TRBD2	once	TGTGCCAGCAGCTTACTAGCGGGTACAGATACGCAGTATTTT	CASSLLAGTDTQYF
TRBV7-9	TRBJ2-5	.	.	TGTGCCAGCAGCTTCCACACAGGAGCGGAGACCCAGTACTTC	CASSFHTGAETQYF
TRBV30	TRBJ2-7	.	.	TGTGCCTGGAGTGCAGGGGTGTCCTACGAGCAGTACTTC	CAWSAGVSYEQYF
TRBV7-8	TRBJ2-3	.	few	TGTGCCAGCAGCTTAGCCAACAGTCTCACAGATACGCAGTATTTT	CASSLANSLTDTQYF
TRBV10-3	TRBJ2-3	TRBD2	once	TGTGCCATCAGTTCAAAAAGCGGGAGGGCCGCGGATACGCAGTATTTT	CAISSKSGRAADTQYF
TRBV7-3	TRBJ2-7	TRBD2	.	TGTGCCAGCAGCCCTAGCGGGAACATCCACGAGCAGTACTTC	CASSPSGNIHEQYF
TRBV7-9	TRBJ1-1	.	.	TGTGCCAGCAGCTTAGTAAGATCGGCAGGGGCGAACACTGAAGCTTTCTTT	CASSLVRSAGANTEAFF
TRBV4-1	TRBJ1-1	TRBD1	few	TGCGCCAGCAGCCAAGATGACAGGGGGCATGCTTTCTTT	CASSQDDRGHAFF
TRBV5-1	TRBJ2-7	TRBD1	once	TGCGCCAGCAGCTTGGGGGGACAGGGGCCTTCCTACGAGCAGTACTTC	CASSLGGQGPSYEQYF
TRBV4-3	TRBJ1-4	.	.	TGCGCCAGCAGCCAGGACAGAGGAGAAAAACTGTTTTTT	CASSQDRGEKLFF
TRBV28	TRBJ1-2	.	.	TGTGCCAGCAGTTTCCCTGGAGGAGCTAACTATGGCTACACCTTC	CASSFPGGANYGYTF
TRBV2	TRBJ2-6	TRBD2	.	TGTGCCAGCAAGGAACGAACCTTAGCGGGAGGGGCCCGCGTCCTGACTTTC	CASKERTLAGGARVLTF
TRBV19	TRBJ1-1	TRBD1	.	TGTGCCAGTATGACAGGGATGAACACTGAAGCTTTCTTT	CASMTGMNTEAFF
TRBV27	TRBJ2-5	TRBD2	.	TGTGCCAGCAGTTTGGCGGGAGGGGGGGAGACCCAGTACTTC	CASSLAGGGETQYF
TRBV11-3	TRBJ2-1	TRBD1	.	TGTGCCAGCAGCACAGGGGGCGGTGAGCAGTTCTTC	CASSTGGGEQFF
TRBV7-8	TRBJ2-4	.	few	TGTGCCAGCAGCTTCGTAGCTTCGGCCAAAAACATTCAGTACTTC	CASSFVASAKNIQYF
TRBV29-1	TRBJ2-7	.	.	TGCAGCGTAGAGACAGATACCTACGAGCAGTACTTC	CSVETDTYEQYF
TRBV6-5	TRBJ1-2	TRBD1	.	TGTGCCAGCAGCCCCTTAGGACAGGCTAACTATGGCTACACCTTC	CASSPLGQANYGYTF
TRBV6-5	TRBJ2-7	.	.	TGTGCCAGCAGTAATACCGCAGGGTCCCACGAGCAGTACTTC	CASSNTAGSHEQYF
TRBV19	TRBJ2-1	.	few	TGTGCCAGTCGCGGCAAGGCGGCCAATGAGCAGTTCTTC	CASRGKAANEQFF
TRBV5-1	TRBJ1-1	TRBD1	.	TGCGCCAGCAGCCGTACACAGACAGGGTTCACTGAAGCTTTCTTT	CASSRTQTGFTEAFF
TRBV30	TRBJ2-3	TRBD2	once	TGTGCCTGCCCTAGCGGGAGCCCAGATACGCAGTATTTT	CACPSGSPDTQYF
TRBV27	TRBJ1-4	TRBD1	once	TGTGCCAGCAGTTTGGACAGGGTGAAACTGTTTTTT	CASSLDRVKLFF
TRBV30	TRBJ2-3	.	.	TGTGCCTGGAGTGTACAAGCGGACCCAGGCACAGATACGCAGTATTTT	CAWSVQADPGTDTQYF
TRBV28	TRBJ2-1	TRBD2	few	TGTGCCAGCAGTTTTGGACTAGCGGGAGCGCAAAATGAGCAGTTCTTC	CASSFGLAGAQNEQFF
TRBV10-1	TRBJ2-3	.	.	TGCGCCAGCAGACGGACAACAGATACGCAGTATTTT	CASRRTTDTQYF
TRBV7-9	TRBJ2-1	TRBD2	few	TGTGCCAGCAGCTTGGGAGCGGGAGACAATGAGCAGTTCTTC	CASSLGAGDNEQFF
TRBV23-1	TRBJ1-5	TRBD1	.	TGCGCCAGCAGTCGGGTCAGGGGGGGCAATCAGCCCCAGCATTTT	CASSRVRGGNQPQHF